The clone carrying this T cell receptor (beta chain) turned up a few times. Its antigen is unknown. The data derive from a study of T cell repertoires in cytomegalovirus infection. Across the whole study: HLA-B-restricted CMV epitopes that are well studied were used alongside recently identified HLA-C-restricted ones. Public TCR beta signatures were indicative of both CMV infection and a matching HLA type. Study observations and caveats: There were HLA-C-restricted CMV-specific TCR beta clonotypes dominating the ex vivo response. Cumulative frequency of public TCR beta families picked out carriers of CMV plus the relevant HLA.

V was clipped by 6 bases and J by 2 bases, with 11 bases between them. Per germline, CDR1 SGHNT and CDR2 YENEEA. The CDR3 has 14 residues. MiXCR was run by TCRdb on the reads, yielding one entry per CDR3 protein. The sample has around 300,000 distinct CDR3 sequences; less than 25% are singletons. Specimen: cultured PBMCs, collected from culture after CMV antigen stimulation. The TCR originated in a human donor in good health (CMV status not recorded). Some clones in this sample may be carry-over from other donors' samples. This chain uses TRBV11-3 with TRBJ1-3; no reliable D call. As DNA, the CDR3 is TGTGCCAGCAGGGACGGAGCTACTGGAAACACCATATATTTT. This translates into CASRDGATGNTIYF.